This entry lists 20 T cell receptor beta chains sequenced from one sample in a study of STAT5B mutations in CD4+ large granular lymphocyte leukemia. The protocol was immunoSEQ multiplex PCR, while the TCRdb copy is restricted to in-frame clones and leaves out a portion. The sample has about 31,000 clones, roughly 91% seen once. The sequencing sample was made of CD4+ T cells from blood buffy coats. The receptors stem from a human donor in good health.

The chain combines TRBV28 with TRBJ1-2; D not certain. Per the germline V gene, CDR1 is MDHEN and CDR2 is SYDVKM. Trimming took 3 bases from V and 8 from J, leaving 4 bases between them. The CDR3 length is 10 residues. Written as DNA, the CDR3 is TGTGCCAGCAGTTTCCAGGGCTACACCTTC. It encodes CASSFQGYTF.

A single count supports this clone. V is TRBV27 and J is TRBJ2-7; 7 bases map to TRBD2. The CDR3 length is 16 residues. The V gene's germline CDR1 is MNHEY and CDR2 SMNVEV (reference sequence). J lost 6 bases, V lost 0 bases, and 11 bases had no gene match. CDR3 loop: CASSLSTPGLVGEQYF. As DNA, the CDR3 is TGTGCCAGCAGTTTATCGACCCCCGGACTAGTCGGCGAGCAGTACTTC.

The chain employs TRBV9 and TRBJ1-5; D not resolved. CDR1 SGDLS and CDR2 YYNGEE come from the germline V gene. V was shortened by 0 bases and J by 0 bases, with 4 bases between the two germline ends. The length of the CDR3 is 14 residues. DNA of the CDR3: TGTGCCAGCAGCGTAGATCCTAGCAATCAGCCCCAGCATTTT. It codes for CASSVDPSNQPQHF.

The J gene is TRBJ2-3, the V gene TRBV9; D gene uncertain. From germline, CDR1 is SGDLS and CDR2 YYNGEE. V lost 1 base, J lost 2 bases, and 2 bases lay in between. The CDR3 covers 12 residues. CDR3 amino acids: CASSVSTDTQYF. CDR3 nucleotide sequence: TGTGCCAGCAGCGTATCCACAGATACGCAGTATTTT.

The chain recombines TRBV7-9 with TRBJ2-5; 13 bases map to TRBD2. The junction had 9 bases not matched to a gene; V was cut back by 5 bases and J by 3 bases. The CDR3 consists of 17 residues. Germline CDR1 reads SEHNR; CDR2 reads FQNEAQ (reference sequence). The CDR3 region is CASSIRTSGRTKETQYF. The CDR3 coding sequence is TGTGCCAGCAGCATAAGGACTAGCGGGAGAACGAAAGAGACCCAGTACTTC.

The CDR3, as DNA: TGTGCCAGCAGAAAGGGCCGGGGGCTGAGGGGCACAGATACGCAGTATTTT. Translation gives CASRKGRGLRGTDTQYF. The V call is TRBV28, the J call TRBJ2-3; D possibly uses TRBD1 or TRBD2 (6 bases each). From germline, CDR1 is MDHEN and CDR2 SYDVKM. Trimming stripped 6 bases from V and 1 base from J, with 20 bases between. The length of the CDR3 is 17 residues.

This chain connects TRBV5-1 to TRBJ2-1; D is ambiguous. The CDR3 has 13 residues. Between the trimmed V and J ends, which lost 1 base and 8 bases, there was a span of 10 bases. CDR1 is SGHRS, CDR2 YFSETQ, per germline. The DNA of the CDR3 is TGCGCCAGCAGCTTGATTTCAATGGATGAGCAGTTCTTC. Its protein is CASSLISMDEQFF.

CDR3 region: CASSLTDRGYGYTF. In DNA, the CDR3 is TGTGCCAGCAGCTTAACGGACAGGGGGTACGGCTACACCTTC. The rearrangement uses TRBV11-3 and TRBJ1-2, with TRBD1 matching over 10 bases. The CDR3 has 14 residues. V was pared by 2 bases and J by 8 bases, with 5 bases of the junction left unmatched. Germline CDR1 SGHNT, CDR2 YENEEA.

V usage is TRBV19 and J usage is TRBJ2-7, with 11 bases that match TRBD2. Germline loops: CDR1 LNHDA, CDR2 SQIVND (reference sequence). J lost 0 bases, V lost 2 bases, and 9 bases had no gene match. This CDR3 has 18 residues. Here the CDR3 DNA reads TGTGCCAGTAGTATAAGGGGACTAGCGGCCCTGAGCTCCTACGAGCAGTACTTC. Its translation: CASSIRGLAALSSYEQYF.

The genes are TRBV7-9 and TRBJ2-7; a possible D gene is TRBD2 (6 bases). With 1 base removed from V and 5 bases from J, the gap between germline ends came to 12 bases. The CDR3 loop spans 14 amino acids. Germline V CDR1 and CDR2: SEHNR, FQNEAQ (reference sequence). For the CDR3, the DNA is TGTGCCAGCAGCTTAGGCGGGGAGATCAACGAGCAGTACTTC. It translates to CASSLGGEINEQYF.

The chain employs TRBV18 and TRBJ1-3; TRBD1 is a possible D gene (5 bases). The CDR3 length is 14 residues. Per germline, CDR1 KGHSH and CDR2 LQKENI. The germline V and J ends were trimmed by 6 bases and 11 bases, with 20 bases remaining between them. CDR3 protein: CASSSGTAVRAIYF. The CDR3 DNA follows: TGTGCCAGCTCGTCCGGGACGGCCGTTCGGGCCATATATTTT.

The J gene is TRBJ2-1, the V gene TRBV27, with TRBD2 identical over 12 bases. Germline V gene sequence: CDR1 MNHEY, CDR2 SMNVEV (reference sequence). The CDR3 is 15 amino acids. V shed 2 bases, J shed 9 bases, and the junction held 5 bases outside the gene matches. CDR3: CASSLRLAGGGEQFF. The DNA of the CDR3 is TGTGCCAGCAGTTTAAGGCTAGCGGGGGGGGGTGAGCAGTTCTTC.

The chain has TRBV6-5 and TRBJ2-1; 11 bases are a match to TRBD2. The CDR3 loop spans 15 amino acids. Germline values: CDR1 MNHEY, CDR2 SVGAGI. The trim removed 6 bases at V and 7 bases at J, leaving 8 bases unmatched. The CDR3 DNA sequence: TGTGCCAGCAGAATTCTAGCGGGAGGTAGGAATGAGCAGTTCTTC. It is translated as CASRILAGGRNEQFF.

This chain uses TRBV27 with TRBJ1-4, with 9 bases identical to TRBD1. From germline, CDR1 is MNHEY and CDR2 SMNVEV (reference sequence). The CDR3 covers 14 residues. The ends lost 5 bases at V and 8 bases at J; junction bases unmatched: 6. CDR3 amino acids: CASSTGQGREKLFF. The CDR3, as DNA: TGTGCCAGCAGTACAGGACAGGGGAGAGAAAAACTGTTTTTT.

This sequence joins TRBV5-1 and TRBJ2-4; D ambiguous. Germline CDR1 reads SGHRS; CDR2 reads YFSETQ. The V gene lost 0 bases and the J gene lost 4 bases, with 11 bases spanning the gap. The CDR3 has 15 amino acids. The CDR3 spells CASSLVTGLKNIQYF. CDR3 coding DNA: TGCGCCAGCAGCTTGGTGACCGGTTTAAAAAACATTCAGTACTTC.

This chain joins TRBV5-1 and TRBJ2-3, with D perhaps matching TRBD2 (5 bases). Germline V CDR1 and CDR2: SGHRS, YFSETQ. V lost 0 bases, J lost 5 bases, and 10 bases lay in between. There are 14 residues in the CDR3. This CDR3 is CASSLAIGGDTQYF. For the CDR3, the DNA is TGCGCCAGCAGCTTGGCCATTGGAGGAGATACGCAGTATTTT.

This chain uses TRBV7-9 with TRBJ2-5; D gene uncertain. The J call is doubtful: the DNA matches TRBJ2-7 better. This CDR3 spans 14 amino acids. The germline gives CDR1 SEHNR, CDR2 FQNEAQ (reference sequence). CDR3 sequence: CASSLGLGSYEQYF. The CDR3 coding sequence is TGTGCCAGCAGCTTAGGTCTGGGCTCCTACGAGCAGTACTTC.

J is TRBJ2-2 and V is TRBV7-2, with D possibly being TRBD2 (5 bases). The CDR3 consists of 16 residues. V lost 4 bases and J lost 0, with 12 bases in between. Germline loops: CDR1 SGHTA, CDR2 FQGNSA. CDR3 in amino acids: CASSSQTRANTGELFF. The CDR3 nucleotides read TGTGCCAGCAGCTCGCAAACTAGGGCGAACACCGGGGAGCTGTTTTTT.

This clone was seen only once. The CDR3 DNA sequence: TGTGCCAGCAGCATACCCACCGACAGACCGATTGGCGAGCAGTACTTC. Translation gives CASSIPTDRPIGEQYF. This chain uses TRBV21-1 with TRBJ2-7; the D call in the table, TRBD1, was not verified against the DNA. TRBV21-1 is annotated as a pseudogene. The CDR3 covers 16 residues.

V and J are TRBV7-6 and TRBJ2-1, with D possibly TRBD1 on 6 matching bases. This CDR3 has 15 residues. V lost 4 bases and J 0 bases, leaving 10 bases between the germline ends. CDR1 is SGHVS and CDR2 is FNYEAQ in the germline V gene. CDR3 sequence (DNA): TGTGCCAGCAGCTCGGGGACAACCTCCTACAATGAGCAGTTCTTC. This encodes CASSSGTTSYNEQFF. The variable domain in full, with the rest retrieved from reference TRBV7-6 and TRBJ2-1, is GAGVSQSPRYKVTKRGQDVALRCDPISGHVSLYWYRQALGQGPEFLTYFNYEAQQDKSGLPNDRFSAERPEGSISTLTIQRTEQRDSAMYRCASSSGTTSYNEQFFGPGTRLTVL.